The rows below give T cell receptor beta chains drawn from one sample of a study of OX40 agonist ivuxolimab in advanced cancers. Data came from immunoSEQ multiplex PCR; TCRdb stores just in-frame clones and leaves some out. This table has about 66,000 clones, under 85% appearing once. The source material was CD4+ or CD8+ T cells sorted from blood, sampled in a trial of the OX40 agonist ivuxolimab. These receptors all come from an adult with an advanced solid tumor such as melanoma, head and neck, liver or kidney cancer. The CDR3 runs from the conserved cysteine through the conserved F or W. Each record gives: D gene, J gene, V gene, clone size, CDR3 protein, CDR3 DNA. The D gene is left open where the match is weak. Size tells how often a clone was seen (once, few, many) or the class of an expanded clone, and some rows leave it out.

d_gene: NA; j_gene: TRBJ1-2; v_gene: TRBV2; abundance: NA; CDR3aa: CASSDSIAGLRNGYTF; CDR3nt: TGTGCCAGCAGCGATTCAATCGCAGGGTTGAGGAATGGCTACACCTTC
d_gene: NA; j_gene: TRBJ1-2; v_gene: TRBV7-9; abundance: NA; CDR3aa: CASSLLPAANYGYTF; CDR3nt: TGTGCCAGCAGCTTACTCCCGGCTGCTAACTATGGCTACACCTTC
d_gene: NA; j_gene: TRBJ2-4; v_gene: TRBV29-1; abundance: NA; CDR3aa: CSVEDPTGYRNIQYF; CDR3nt: TGCAGCGTTGAAGATCCCACAGGGTATCGAAACATTCAGTACTTC
d_gene: NA; j_gene: TRBJ1-2; v_gene: TRBV27; abundance: NA; CDR3aa: CASSGQNNDNYGYTF; CDR3nt: TGTGCCAGTTCGGGGCAGAACAATGATAACTATGGCTACACCTTC
d_gene: TRBD2; j_gene: TRBJ2-7; v_gene: TRBV7-9; abundance: NA; CDR3aa: CASSGPLAGAYEQYF; CDR3nt: TGTGCCAGCAGCGGACCGTTAGCGGGAGCGTACGAGCAGTACTTC
d_gene: NA; j_gene: TRBJ1-2; v_gene: TRBV19; abundance: NA; CDR3aa: CASSIGSQGDYGYTF; CDR3nt: TGTGCCAGTAGTATAGGCTCACAGGGTGACTATGGCTACACCTTC
d_gene: TRBD2; j_gene: TRBJ2-2; v_gene: TRBV2; abundance: NA; CDR3aa: CASSWTSGSTGELFF; CDR3nt: TGTGCCAGCTCCTGGACTAGCGGGAGCACCGGGGAGCTGTTTTTT
d_gene: NA; j_gene: TRBJ1-1; v_gene: TRBV30; abundance: NA; CDR3aa: CAWSDNLNTEAFF; CDR3nt: TGTGCCTGGAGTGACAACTTGAACACTGAAGCTTTCTTT
d_gene: NA; j_gene: TRBJ2-7; v_gene: TRBV11-2; abundance: NA; CDR3aa: CASSLGTGDTYEQYF; CDR3nt: TGTGCCAGCAGCTTAGGTACAGGAGATACCTACGAGCAGTACTTC
d_gene: TRBD1; j_gene: TRBJ1-5; v_gene: TRBV28; abundance: NA; CDR3aa: CASSLRGRNQPQHF; CDR3nt: TGTGCCAGCAGTTTAAGGGGGCGCAATCAGCCCCAGCATTTT
d_gene: NA; j_gene: TRBJ2-1; v_gene: TRBV19; abundance: few; CDR3aa: CASSILGADEQFF; CDR3nt: TGTGCCAGTAGTATTTTGGGGGCCGATGAGCAGTTCTTC
d_gene: NA; j_gene: TRBJ2-1; v_gene: TRBV5-5; abundance: few; CDR3aa: CASSLSLSIRAQQFF; CDR3nt: TGTGCCAGCAGCTTGAGTCTCAGCATAAGGGCACAGCAGTTCTTC
d_gene: TRBD2; j_gene: TRBJ2-3; v_gene: TRBV25-1; abundance: NA; CDR3aa: CASSEYGGRAADTQYF; CDR3nt: TGTGCCAGCAGTGAATACGGCGGGAGGGCGGCAGATACGCAGTATTTT
d_gene: TRBD2; j_gene: TRBJ2-2; v_gene: TRBV28; abundance: once; CDR3aa: CCCGRASGELFF; CDR3nt: TGCTGTTGCGGGAGGGCCTCCGGGGAGCTGTTTTTT
d_gene: NA; j_gene: TRBJ1-3; v_gene: TRBV15; abundance: NA; CDR3aa: CATSRGGDGNTIYF; CDR3nt: TGTGCCACCAGCAGAGGGGGCGATGGAAACACCATATATTTT
d_gene: TRBD2; j_gene: TRBJ2-6; v_gene: TRBV19; abundance: NA; CDR3aa: CASSGTSGNSGANVLTF; CDR3nt: TGTGCCAGTAGTGGGACTAGCGGGAACTCTGGGGCCAACGTCCTGACTTTC
d_gene: NA; j_gene: TRBJ2-7; v_gene: TRBV5-1; abundance: NA; CDR3aa: CASSLVLDGHYEQYF; CDR3nt: TGCGCCAGCAGCTTGGTGCTGGACGGACACTACGAGCAGTACTTC
d_gene: NA; j_gene: TRBJ1-5; v_gene: TRBV5-4; abundance: NA; CDR3aa: CASSLRGNNQPQHF; CDR3nt: TGTGCCAGCAGCTTACGGGGGAACAATCAGCCCCAGCATTTT
d_gene: NA; j_gene: TRBJ2-5; v_gene: TRBV19; abundance: NA; CDR3aa: CASSHLAQETQYF; CDR3nt: TGTGCCAGTAGTCATCTAGCTCAAGAGACCCAGTACTTC
d_gene: TRBD2; j_gene: TRBJ2-5; v_gene: TRBV5-1; abundance: NA; CDR3aa: CASSLQEQASGRPGLVDQYF; CDR3nt: TGCGCCAGCAGCTTGCAAGAACAGGCTAGCGGGAGGCCCGGTTTGGTCGACCAGTACTTC
d_gene: NA; j_gene: TRBJ2-7; v_gene: TRBV7-2; abundance: NA; CDR3aa: CASTLTRGHYEQYF; CDR3nt: TGTGCCAGCACCCTGACGAGGGGCCACTACGAGCAGTACTTC
d_gene: TRBD2; j_gene: TRBJ2-1; v_gene: TRBV19; abundance: NA; CDR3aa: CASSIRTSGRAHEQFF; CDR3nt: TGTGCCAGTAGTATTCGGACTAGCGGGAGGGCCCATGAGCAGTTCTTC
d_gene: TRBD2; j_gene: TRBJ2-1; v_gene: TRBV10-3; abundance: NA; CDR3aa: CAITPDTPGGTSGINEQFF; CDR3nt: TGTGCCATCACCCCCGACACCCCAGGAGGGACTAGCGGGATCAATGAGCAGTTCTTC
d_gene: NA; j_gene: TRBJ2-1; v_gene: TRBV18; abundance: many; CDR3aa: CARGSRENEQFF; CDR3nt: TGTGCCCGAGGATCTCGGGAAAATGAGCAGTTCTTC
d_gene: NA; j_gene: TRBJ2-2; v_gene: TRBV5-1; abundance: NA; CDR3aa: CASSLGDSLIGELFF; CDR3nt: TGCGCCAGCAGCTTGGGCGACAGCCTAATCGGGGAGCTGTTTTTT
d_gene: TRBD1; j_gene: TRBJ1-2; v_gene: TRBV6-6; abundance: few; CDR3aa: CATSKGTGINYGYTF; CDR3nt: TGTGCCACCTCAAAAGGGACAGGGATAAACTATGGCTACACCTTC
d_gene: NA; j_gene: TRBJ2-7; v_gene: TRBV5-1; abundance: NA; CDR3aa: CASSLDQREQYF; CDR3nt: TGCGCCAGCAGCTTGGACCAGCGCGAGCAGTACTTC
d_gene: TRBD1; j_gene: TRBJ1-2; v_gene: TRBV5-1; abundance: NA; CDR3aa: CASSRTGGLDYGYTF; CDR3nt: TGCGCCAGCAGCAGGACAGGGGGCCTGGACTATGGCTACACCTTC
d_gene: TRBD1; j_gene: TRBJ2-2; v_gene: TRBV15; abundance: NA; CDR3aa: CATSSNRQGSGELFF; CDR3nt: TGTGCCACCAGCAGCAATAGACAGGGTTCCGGGGAGCTGTTTTTT
d_gene: TRBD1; j_gene: TRBJ2-1; v_gene: TRBV11-3; abundance: NA; CDR3aa: CASSPGTGLSYNEQFF; CDR3nt: TGTGCCAGCAGCCCTGGGACAGGCCTCTCCTACAATGAGCAGTTCTTC
d_gene: NA; j_gene: TRBJ2-1; v_gene: TRBV19; abundance: NA; CDR3aa: CASSFAGWNEQFF; CDR3nt: TGTGCCAGTAGTTTTGCGGGGTGGAATGAGCAGTTCTTC